This TCR beta chain was documented in a study of identical twins (dated by TCRdb to about 2016). Context from the whole study: The study deep-sequenced TCR alpha and beta repertoires from monozygotic twins, unrelated adults of various ages and cord blood to test whether fetal clonotypes persist. To rule out contamination, replicate twin experiments were performed at different times with different library preparation protocols.

Every donor was a healthy Caucasian. Three pairs of female monozygotic twins, all aged roughly 18 to 30 years, made up the twin cohort. RNA for TCR libraries was isolated from peripheral blood mononuclear cells. Library preparation was by 5' RACE. For sequencing, an Illumina HiSeq 2000 was employed. A universal primer binding site was added through template switching, and the final cDNA carried a unique molecular identifier so that TCR cDNA molecules could be counted accurately. Specific primers in the conserved constant-segment region were used to synthesize first-strand cDNA for TCR alpha and beta chains. To control for contamination, every cDNA library was double barcoded, receiving both a SMART-Mk sample barcode and Illumina barcodes. TruSeq adapter sequences along with Illumina sample barcodes were introduced in two successive PCR steps. The Illumina HiSeq platform was used with custom primers to sequence TCR alpha and beta cDNA libraries. The authors processed their data as follows. MiGEC processed the raw reads to extract unique molecular identifiers, while MiXCR was used to determine the CDR3 positions. For each individual, recombination models were inferred using an EM algorithm with the repgenHMM and IGoR tools. Shared clonotypes were analyzed with the tcR package in R, and sharing was normalized by the product of cloneset sizes. To study raw recombination without the effects of thymic and clonal selection, out-of-frame nonproductive sequences were analyzed. In TCRdb, the public reads were trimmed at Q25 with fastp and aligned with MiXCR, with productive beta chains retained. Records with the same CDR3 protein are collapsed into one entry carrying the most frequent genes and DNA. For this entry, the V and J calls and clone size follow TCRdb and not the study's own pipeline. The sample profile shows about 720,000 distinct CDR3 sequences; roughly 8% of them were found once. Of the sample, approximately 0.96% falls within the top ten clones.

This clonotype was seen repeatedly, ten times or more. The target of this receptor is not known. The sample holds no much larger clone one base away, and base qualities are not on file. Broader findings and caveats from the paper: Zero-insertion analyses could be partly confounded by invariant T cells such as MAIT and iNKT, although diverse VJ usage argued against such confounding for most clonotypes. Abundant cord blood beta clonotypes carried fewer insertions; young adult naive repertoires showed a weaker similar trend, while memory repertoires showed none. Recombination models systematically underestimated out-of-frame TCR alpha sharing in monozygotic twins but agreed with sharing between unrelated individuals. Out-of-frame TCR alpha sequences shared between twins showed an excess of low generation-probability sequences compared with coincidental sharing between unrelated individuals. A weaker excess of twin sharing was found in beta out-of-frame sequences because the signal-to-noise ratio was lowered by fewer shared sequences. Because the same donors could not be followed over many years, the conclusions depended on cross-sectional statistical analysis.

The sample was also linked to a second study, of yellow fever vaccine responses in identical twins. The second publication reports: According to the authors, the vaccine-induced T cell response in identical twins seemed to be partly convergent and partly specific to each individual. In identical twins, the study followed T cell clones that responded to the vaccine with precision.

Sample: PBMCs. The clonotype originates from a woman aged 18-35 years in good health.

For the CDR3, the sequence is CASSLQGTGEGSPLHF. The DNA reads as follows: TGTGCCAGCAGTTTACAGGGGACAGGGGAAGGCTCACCCCTCCACTTT. Recombination linked TRBV12-3 or TRBV12-4 to TRBJ1-6, and 10 bases in between align with TRBD1. From V the trimming removes 2 bases and from J it removes 10 bases, while the gene matches leave 8 bases of the junction unaccounted for. From the cysteine through the phenylalanine, the CDR3 covers 16 amino acids. Only the CDR3 portion is preserved as DNA: 48 bases, with reading frame beginning at the first base.